This section outlines one TCR beta chain sequence together with its context. This record comes from a study of T cell clones after liver transplantation. Study summary: In this trial, immunosuppression withdrawal was attempted within 2 years of liver transplant. Post-transplant blood was tracked for graft-donor-reactive T cell clones identified in a pre-transplant mixed lymphocyte reaction. At least one year of complete immunosuppression withdrawal without enzymes over twice normal defined tolerance. Timepoints were pre-transplant, pre-withdrawal, and after withdrawal was completed or failed.

Measured with immunoSEQ multiplex PCR; TCRdb has only the in-frame clones, and not every one. Here the sample spans tens of thousands of clones, roughly three quarters being singletons. The receptor was derived from a human patient who received a liver transplant. Some T cells may be the graft donor's. The material sequenced was CD4+ T cells from blood, taken at the 22-month timepoint.

DNA of the CDR3: TGTGCCAGCAGGAACAGGGGGCGTGAGGACACCATATATTTT. Protein sequence: CASRNRGREDTIYF. V is TRBV11-2 and J is TRBJ1-3; TRBD1 matches 9 bases. Germline CDR1 and CDR2: SGHAT and FQNNGV. Trimming removed 6 bases from V and 8 bases from J; junction bases left unmatched: 8. The CDR3 is 14 residues long. Supplemented by reference TRBV11-2 and TRBJ1-3, the full variable domain reads EAGVAQSPRYKIIEKRQSVAFWCNPISGHATLYWYQQILGQGPKLLIQFQNNGVVDDSQLPKDRFSAERLKGVDSTLKIQPAKLEDSAVYLCASRNRGREDTIYFGEGSWLTVV.